One sample yielded the 32 T cell receptor beta chains listed below, sequenced in a study of blood T cells in healthy people across ages. PCR was performed a second time for about 7 to 11 cycles using a sample-barcoded 5' primer and a J-beta primer mix. TCRdb re-derived calls from the 5' RACE reads in MiXCR, one entry per CDR3 protein. The sample records roughly 700,000 distinct CDR3 sequences, 45% to 50% being singletons. Sequencing was performed on blood. All receptors come from a woman aged 55-70 years in good health.

V is TRBV7-3 and J is TRBJ1-6; D is perhaps TRBD1 (5 bases). Germline V CDR1 and CDR2: SGHTA, FQGTGA. Trimming took off 2 bases at V and 9 bases at J, with 14 bases between the two ends. The CDR3 has 15 amino acids. The CDR3 protein is CASSLGDSRISPLHF. The CDR3 nucleotides are TGTGCCAGCAGCTTAGGCGACAGCCGAATTTCACCCCTCCACTTT.

This chain connects TRBV20-1 to TRBJ1-2; no firm D call. Between the trimmed V and J ends, which lost 6 bases and 8 bases, there was a span of 19 bases. Germline V lookup: CDR1 DFQATT, CDR2 SNEGSKA (reference sequence). The CDR3 length is 13 residues. The DNA for the CDR3 is TGCAGTGCGGAACACGGGGTCATGGGGGGCTACACCTTC. Translation: CSAEHGVMGGYTF.

The genes are TRBV5-1 and TRBJ2-1; the match to TRBD2 covers 8 bases. Germline CDR1 is SGHRS and CDR2 is YFSETQ. V gave up 4 bases and J gave up 3 bases; unmatched junction bases: 12. This CDR3 region has 17 residues. The chain's CDR3 is CASSPEGSGTSYNEQFF. The CDR3 DNA is TGCGCCAGCAGCCCCGAAGGCTCCGGGACTAGCTACAATGAGCAGTTCTTC. Using reference TRBV5-1 and TRBJ2-1 for the parts outside the CDR3, the full variable domain is KAGVTQTPRYLIKTRGQQVTLSCSPISGHRSVSWYQQTPGQGLQFLFEYFSETQRNKGNFPGRFSGRQFSNSRSEMNVSTLELGDSALYLCASSPEGSGTSYNEQFFGPGTRLTVL.

This chain uses TRBV9 with TRBJ2-1, with D possibly TRBD2 on 6 matching bases. This CDR3 is built from 13 residues. Trimming stripped 3 bases from V and 9 bases from J, with 13 bases between. Germline V CDR1 and CDR2: SGDLS, YYNGEE. In DNA form, the CDR3 reads TGTGCCAGCAGCGCCGGGGGACCAAGTGAGCAGTTCTTC. Translating gives CASSAGGPSEQFF.

This clonotype appeared a few times. The gene calls are TRBV5-1 and TRBJ2-1, with D uncertain. V lost 1 base, J lost 2 bases, and 7 bases lay in between. CDR3 length: 14 amino acids. The germline V gene has CDR1 SGHRS and CDR2 YFSETQ. The CDR3 region has the DNA TGCGCCAGCAGCTTGTATGCGACCTACAATGAGCAGTTCTTC. This codes for CASSLYATYNEQFF.

This chain links TRBV20-1 with TRBJ2-1; a weak D match, TRBD1 (6 bases). The closer fit of TRBJ2-7 to the DNA end suggests the J call may be wrong. CDR1 DFQATT and CDR2 SNEGSKA come from the germline V gene (reference sequence). This CDR3 is built from 17 residues. The CDR3 DNA reads as TGCAGTGCTCTCCCGGGCACTTCAGGGGTTGTTACCTACGAGCAGTACTTC. Translated, it gives CSALPGTSGVVTYEQYF.

The chain carries TRBV18 and TRBJ1-1, with a tentative D call TRBD1 (5 bases). The germline gives CDR1 KGHSH, CDR2 LQKENI. Deletions cut 3 bases from V and 1 base from J, with 9 bases between. The CDR3 totals 14 residues. The CDR3 DNA sequence: TGTGCCAGCTCACCGGGGCGAGGGAACACTGAAGCTTTCTTT. As protein: CASSPGRGNTEAFF. The entire variable domain, with the rest obtained from reference TRBV18 and TRBJ1-1, is as follows: NAGVMQNPRHLVRRRGQEARLRCSPMKGHSHVYWYRQLPEEGLKFMVYLQKENIIDESGMPKERFSAEFPKEGPSILRIQQVVRGDSAAYFCASSPGRGNTEAFFGQGTRLTVV.

This chain uses TRBV7-3 with TRBJ2-2; D may be TRBD1 (6 bases). CDR3 length: 16 residues. Germline CDR1 and CDR2: SGHTA and FQGTGA. V lost 5 bases to trimming and J lost 1 base, with 14 bases between them. The CDR3 reads CASSPQGRGNTGELFF. In nucleotides, the CDR3 is TGTGCCAGCAGCCCCCAGGGCAGGGGGAACACCGGGGAGCTGTTTTTT.

The chain recombines TRBV29-1 with TRBJ2-7, with 8 bases matching TRBD1. Looked up from germline, CDR1 is SQVTM and CDR2 is ANQGSEA. There are 12 residues in the CDR3. V lost 6 bases, J lost 3 bases, and 4 bases stayed unmatched. CDR3 loop: CSVATGGYEQYF. The CDR3 nucleotides are TGCAGCGTGGCTACAGGGGGCTACGAGCAGTACTTC.

The rearrangement uses TRBV18 and TRBJ2-5; 8 bases fit TRBD2. The end of the DNA aligns better with TRBJ2-1, so the J call may be wrong. CDR1 is KGHSH and CDR2 is LQKENI in the germline V gene. The CDR3 extends over 14 amino acids. The CDR3: CASSPSGGEETQFF. The CDR3 DNA reads TGTGCCAGCTCACCATCGGGAGGGGAAGAGACCCAGTTCTTC.

A note on this clonotype: A read error may explain this, as a much larger clone is one base away. This chain connects TRBV4-3 to TRBJ2-5; 8 bases line up with TRBD2. The assigned J gene may be wrong: the sequence end matches TRBJ2-7 better. Germline V gene lookup returns CDR1 LGHNA and CDR2 YSLEER. This CDR3 comprises 15 residues. CDR3 residues: CASSLAAGAGYEQYF. In DNA, the CDR3 is TGCGCCAGCAGCCTTGCAGCGGGAGCGGGATACGAGCAGTACTTC.

The chain links TRBV29-1 to TRBJ1-2; 7 positions match TRBD1. Germline values: CDR1 SQVTM, CDR2 ANQGSEA. The CDR3 has 11 residues. The V segment lost 6 bases and the J segment 6 bases; nucleotides outside the gene matches: 4. The CDR3 loop is CSVQGSDGYTF. CDR3 nucleotide sequence: TGCAGCGTACAGGGGAGCGATGGCTACACCTTC.

This clonotype has only a few counts. V and J are TRBV28 and TRBJ2-7; the D gene is possibly TRBD2 (5 bases). CDR1 is MDHEN, CDR2 SYDVKM, per germline. The V end was cut by 4 bases, the J end by 6 bases, with 10 bases between. The CDR3 runs to 12 residues. CDR3 nucleotide sequence: TGTGCCAGCAGTTCACTAGGATCCGAGCAGTACTTC. Amino acids: CASSSLGSEQYF.

The chain is built from TRBV28 and TRBJ2-5; D might be TRBD2 (6 bases). V was shortened by 3 bases and J by 4 bases, with 18 bases between the two germline ends. CDR3 length: 16 amino acids. CDR1 MDHEN and CDR2 SYDVKM come from the germline V gene. CDR3 nucleotide sequence: TGTGCCAGCAGTTTCTTAGCGGAGTCGATAGTAGAGACCCAGTACTTC. Its translation: CASSFLAESIVETQYF.

The chain couples TRBV4-3 to TRBJ2-7; perhaps TRBD1 as D (6 bases). This CDR3 is built from 16 residues. Trimming removed 0 bases from V and 2 bases from J, with 14 bases in between. CDR1 LGHNA and CDR2 YSLEER come from the germline V gene. The CDR3, as DNA: TGCGCCAGCAGCCAAGATTTAAGACAGGCTACCTACGAGCAGTACTTC. Translation gives CASSQDLRQATYEQYF.

The J gene is TRBJ2-7, the V gene TRBV7-2; TRBD2 aligns across 10 bases. Germline V lookup: CDR1 SGHTA, CDR2 FQGNSA. V shed 0 bases, J shed 3 bases, and the junction held 5 bases outside the gene matches. This CDR3 comprises 16 residues. The DNA of the CDR3 is TGTGCCAGCAGCTTAGCGCGGCTAGCGGGAGACTACGAGCAGTACTTC. Translating it yields CASSLARLAGDYEQYF.

In its sample, this clonotype was seen a few times. The rearrangement links TRBV14 to TRBJ2-5; tentatively, D is TRBD2 (5 bases). The CDR3 extends over 12 amino acids. Germline CDR1 and CDR2: SGHDN and FVKESK. V gave up 4 bases and J gave up 7 bases, with 10 bases separating them. For the CDR3, the DNA is TGTGCCAGCAGCCGGGTTCGGGGGACCCAGTACTTC. It encodes CASSRVRGTQYF.

The chain recombines TRBV12-3 or TRBV12-4 with TRBJ1-1, with a tentative D call TRBD1 (6 bases). V dropped 6 bases and J dropped 7 bases, with 18 bases sitting between them. CDR3 size: 14 residues. The CDR3 coding sequence is TGTGCCAGCAGACGGGACACCGGGACCGGTGAAGCTTTCTTT. The encoded protein is CASRRDTGTGEAFF.

The chain combines TRBV6-6 with TRBJ2-7, with 10 bases fitting TRBD2. Germline lookup yields CDR1 MNHNY and CDR2 SVGAGI (reference sequence). The CDR3 has 15 amino acids. The J segment lost 5 bases and the V segment lost 5 bases, leaving 9 bases of the junction unmatched. The CDR3 DNA follows: TGTGCCAGCAGTAGAGGACTAGCGGACATCGACGAGCAGTACTTC. Translating it yields CASSRGLADIDEQYF.

The chain carries TRBV7-2 and TRBJ2-4; maybe TRBD1 (6 bases). This CDR3 spans 12 amino acids. Trimming stripped 5 bases from V and 7 bases from J, with 9 bases between. Germline V gene sequence: CDR1 SGHTA, CDR2 FQGNSA. The CDR3 DNA reads as TGTGCCAGCAGCCCAACAGGGAACATTCAGTACTTC. Its protein is CASSPTGNIQYF.

The V call is TRBV25-1, the J call TRBJ2-3; D is possibly TRBD2 (5 bases). In germline, CDR1 is MGHDK, CDR2 SYGVNS. This CDR3 has 14 residues. V was pared by 7 bases and J by 2 bases, with 13 bases between. CDR3 in DNA: TGTGCCAGCACCCGAATGGAGGCCACAGATACGCAGTATTTT. This sequence encodes CASTRMEATDTQYF.

The chain carries TRBV15 and TRBJ1-4; 10 bases map to TRBD1. Trimming removed 1 base from V and 1 base from J; junction bases left unmatched: 0. Germline-derived CDR1 and CDR2 are LNHNV and YYDKDF (reference sequence). The CDR3 sequence is 16 residues long. The CDR3 here is CATSRGTGGTNEKLFF. The CDR3 bases are TGTGCCACCAGCAGAGGGACAGGGGGAACTAATGAAAAACTGTTTTTT.

The chain is built from TRBV27 and TRBJ1-1; D not resolved. Trimming took off 6 bases at V and 1 base at J, with 9 bases between the two ends. This CDR3 has 13 residues. Germline values: CDR1 MNHEY, CDR2 SMNVEV (reference sequence). CDR3 coding DNA: TGTGCCAGCAGAGTCTACGGGAACACTGAAGCTTTCTTT. Its translation: CASRVYGNTEAFF.

Only a few counts were recorded for this clonotype. The chain combines TRBV7-2 with TRBJ1-6; 7 bases are shared with TRBD1. V lost 3 bases to trimming and J lost 9 bases; unmatched junction nucleotides: 5. Germline CDR1 reads SGHTA; CDR2 reads FQGNSA. The CDR3 sequence is 14 residues long. CDR3 nucleotide sequence: TGTGCCAGCAGCTTTGGGGACAGAATTTCACCCCTCCACTTT. It yields the protein CASSFGDRISPLHF.

This sequence joins TRBV10-3 and TRBJ1-4, with 7 bases matching TRBD1. Trimming at V came to 0 bases and at J to 8 bases, leaving 6 bases not matched to a gene. This CDR3 spans 15 amino acids. In germline, CDR1 is ENHRY, CDR2 SYGVKD. The CDR3 nucleotides are TGTGCCATCAGTGAGTCGATCGACAGGGTCGAAAAACTGTTTTTT. Translated, it gives CAISESIDRVEKLFF.

This CDR3 is CSASFRGLEQYF. The CDR3 coding sequence is TGCAGTGCTAGTTTCAGGGGGCTTGAGCAGTACTTC. V and J are TRBV20-1 and TRBJ2-7; 8 positions match TRBD1. V was clipped by 3 bases and J by 7 bases; unmatched bases: 5. Germline CDR1 is DFQATT and CDR2 is SNEGSKA (reference sequence). There are 12 residues in the CDR3.

In this sample, this clonotype turned up a few times. The genes are TRBV29-1 and TRBJ2-7; TRBD2 matches at 10 bases. The CDR3 sequence is 13 residues long. Trimming removed 7 bases from V and 3 bases from J; junction bases left unmatched: 6. Per the germline V gene, CDR1 is SQVTM and CDR2 is ANQGSEA. CDR3 DNA: TGCAGCGGGACTAGCGGAGGGCTCTACGAGCAGTACTTC. This encodes CSGTSGGLYEQYF.

V and J are TRBV7-9 and TRBJ1-2; 7 bases are a match to TRBD1. The V gene end was trimmed by 2 bases and the J gene end by 3 bases; junction bases not matched to a gene: 3. Germline CDR1 and CDR2: SEHNR and FQNEAQ (reference sequence). CDR3 length: 14 amino acids. DNA of the CDR3: TGTGCCAGCAGCTTAATCGACAGGGACTATGGCTACACCTTC. Amino acid sequence: CASSLIDRDYGYTF. Looking up the rest from reference TRBV7-9 and TRBJ1-2 gives the full variable domain: DTGVSQNPRHKITKRGQNVTFRCDPISEHNRLYWYRQTLGQGPEFLTYFQNEAQLEKSRLLSDRFSAERPKGSFSTLEIQRTEQGDSAMYLCASSLIDRDYGYTFGSGTRLTVV.

This clonotype has only a few counts. This chain joins TRBV20-1 and TRBJ2-3, with 7 bases lining up with TRBD2. The CDR3 runs 14 residues. V gave up 6 bases and J gave up 0 bases; unmatched junction bases: 6. CDR1 and CDR2 from the germline V gene are DFQATT and SNEGSKA (reference sequence). DNA of the CDR3: TGCAGTGCGAGGGACTACCGAAGCACAGATACGCAGTATTTT. Its translation is CSARDYRSTDTQYF.

As to this clonotype: A read error may produce the germline difference seen at one junction end. V is TRBV29-1 and J is TRBJ2-3; TRBD2 matches 16 bases. Germline lookup yields CDR1 SQVTM and CDR2 ANQGSEA. The CDR3 extends over 17 amino acids. This CDR3 reads CRVEVGLAGGGTDTQYF. For the CDR3, the DNA is TGCCGCGTTGAAGTGGGACTAGCGGGAGGGGGTACAGATACGCAGTATTTT.

This clonotype appeared a single time. V is TRBV9 and J is TRBJ2-1; TRBD2 matches at 8 bases. The CDR3 runs to 14 residues. V gave up 7 bases and J gave up 6 bases; unmatched junction bases: 9. CDR1 SGDLS and CDR2 YYNGEE come from the germline V gene. The CDR3 sequence: CASGSGRTPNEQFF. Here the CDR3 DNA reads TGTGCCAGCGGGAGCGGGAGAACCCCCAATGAGCAGTTCTTC. The whole variable domain, filled in from reference TRBV9 and TRBJ2-1, reads DSGVTQTPKHLITATGQRVTLRCSPRSGDLSVYWYQQSLDQGLQFLIQYYNGEERAKGNILERFSAQQFPDLHSELNLSSLELGDSALYFCASGSGRTPNEQFFGPGTRLTVL.

A note on this clonotype: A junction boundary mismatches the germline segment, possibly from a read error. The chain links TRBV7-2 to TRBJ2-1, with TRBD2 matching over 10 bases. Germline V gene sequence: CDR1 SGHTA, CDR2 FQGNSA. CDR3 size: 13 residues. The CDR3 nucleotides read TGTGCCAGCAGTTTAGCGGGAGGATCTGAGCAGTTCTTC. The encoded protein is CASSLAGGSEQFF.